One T cell receptor (beta chain) is described in this entry. Study members were between 18 and 89 years old and lived in 20 to 30 US regions. Assignments of participants to cohorts depended upon their own reported clinical history. The data stem from a study of blood T cell repertoires in COVID-19. On the study more broadly: The origin of the acute and convalescent COVID-19 samples was the United States, Italy and Spain.

In the original analysis: Nucleated cell number was recorded as an estimate derived from reference gene primer amplification. The table came from immunoSEQ multiplex PCR; TCRdb's copy has only in-frame clones and leaves some out. V and J calls and clone size are as listed in that table; D and trimming were resolved from the DNA. In the table there are a few hundred thousand clones, about 87% of which are singletons. This CDR3 is built from 17 residues. Trimming cost V 0 bases and J 5 bases, with 20 bases left between them. Looked up from germline, CDR1 is LGHNA and CDR2 is YSLEER. The TCR originated in a woman in her fifties or sixties who had recovered from COVID-19. Sequencing used PBMCs or T cells enriched from blood (not recorded which). The rearrangement links TRBV4-3 to TRBJ2-7; D might be TRBD2 (7 bases). CDR3 in amino acids: CASSQELVRGGRDEQYF. The CDR3 coding sequence is TGCGCCAGCAGCCAAGAATTGGTGAGGGGGGGAAGGGACGAGCAGTACTTC.